These 30 T cell receptor beta chains were sequenced from one sample in a study of cytomegalovirus exposure and HLA in healthy donors. The PCR made use of 60 Vbeta and 13 Jbeta primers. Sequenced by immunoSEQ multiplex PCR; TCRdb stores in-frame clones only, minus some. The sample consists of some 150,000 clones, under 70% of them appearing once. The sample consisted of PBMCs. The source is a woman in her twenties or thirties in good health and CMV-seropositive.

V usage is TRBV28 and J usage is TRBJ2-5, with 9 bases identical to TRBD2. In germline, CDR1 is MDHEN, CDR2 SYDVKM. The CDR3 runs 15 residues. The V gene end was trimmed by 6 bases and the J gene end by 2 bases; junction bases not matched to a gene: 7. CDR3 region: CASSRAGGGQETQYF. The CDR3 DNA follows: TGTGCCAGCAGCCGAGCGGGGGGAGGGCAAGAGACCCAGTACTTC.

The chain couples TRBV9 to TRBJ1-6; D is uncertain. From germline, CDR1 is SGDLS and CDR2 YYNGEE. The CDR3 totals 13 residues. The V end was cut by 1 base, the J end by 6 bases, with 5 bases between. CDR3 in amino acids: CASSVSSNSPLHF. DNA for the CDR3: TGTGCCAGCAGCGTATCCAGTAATTCACCCCTCCACTTT.

The CDR3 sequence: CASSLGAGGPLEKLFF. The CDR3 coding sequence is TGTGCCAGCAGCTTAGGTGCGGGGGGCCCCCTTGAAAAACTGTTTTTT. This rearrangement joins TRBV7-9 to TRBJ1-4; maybe TRBD1 (6 bases). This CDR3 has 16 residues. V dropped 1 base and J dropped 7 bases, with 16 bases sitting between them. Germline values: CDR1 SEHNR, CDR2 FQNEAQ (reference sequence). Full variable domain (missing parts from reference TRBV7-9 and TRBJ1-4): DTGVSQNPRHKITKRGQNVTFRCDPISEHNRLYWYRQTLGQGPEFLTYFQNEAQLEKSRLLSDRFSAERPKGSFSTLEIQRTEQGDSAMYLCASSLGAGGPLEKLFFGSGTQLSVL.

The rearrangement uses TRBV4-1 and TRBJ1-1; 8 nucleotides match TRBD1. The J segment lost 11 bases and the V segment lost 1 base, leaving 6 bases of the junction unmatched. CDR1 is MGHRA and CDR2 is YSYEKL in the germline V gene. CDR3 size: 13 residues. CDR3 coding DNA: TGCGCCAGCAGCCAAGGTAGCTGGACAGGGGCTTTCTTT. Its translation: CASSQGSWTGAFF.

The chain is built from TRBV4-2 and TRBJ1-1, with a weak D call TRBD1 (6 bases). V was trimmed by 2 bases and J by 2 bases, leaving 15 bases between them. There are 16 residues in the CDR3. Germline V CDR1 and CDR2: LGHNA, YNFKEQ. CDR3 sequence reads: CASSQNPLGANTEAFF. The CDR3 DNA reads TGTGCCAGCAGCCAAAACCCTTTGGGGGCCAACACTGAAGCTTTCTTT.

The chain is built from TRBV5-1 and TRBJ2-3, with 9 bases aligning to TRBD2. The J segment lost 3 bases and the V segment lost 4 bases, leaving 9 bases of the junction unmatched. Looked up from germline, CDR1 is SGHRS and CDR2 is YFSETQ. This CDR3 has 16 residues. In DNA, the CDR3 is TGCGCCAGCAGCCCCGGGCGGGAGGGCCCTACAGATACGCAGTATTTT. Protein product: CASSPGREGPTDTQYF.

The rearrangement uses TRBV5-6 and TRBJ1-1; weak D call: TRBD1 (5 bases). Trimming shortened V by 1 base and J by 4 bases, and 8 bases separated the two germline ends. CDR3 length: 13 residues. The germline CDR1 and CDR2 sequences are SGHDT and YYEEEE. DNA of the CDR3: TGTGCCAGCAGCTTGCAGGGTCGCACTGAAGCTTTCTTT. Translation: CASSLQGRTEAFF.

The chain combines TRBV2 with TRBJ2-1; the match to TRBD2 covers 10 bases. Losses at the gene ends were 4 bases for V and 7 bases for J; bases not matched to a gene: 7. The CDR3 runs 15 residues. Germline V gene sequence: CDR1 SNHLY, CDR2 FYNNEI. The CDR3 DNA sequence: TGTGCCAGCAGTGCCCCCAGCGGGGGGGTTAATGAGCAGTTCTTC. Translating gives CASSAPSGGVNEQFF.

This chain uses TRBV5-1 with TRBJ1-2, with D unclear. Between the trimmed V and J ends, which lost 7 bases and 7 bases, there was a span of 23 bases. Germline V gives CDR1 SGHRS, CDR2 YFSETQ. The CDR3 runs 15 residues. CDR3 nucleotide sequence: TGCGCCAGCTCTCCTGGCCAGCCCGGGTTTCGTGGCTACACCTTC. Translated: CASSPGQPGFRGYTF.

The chain combines TRBV5-1 with TRBJ2-2, with a tentative D call TRBD2 (6 bases). CDR3 size: 16 residues. Per germline, CDR1 SGHRS and CDR2 YFSETQ. With 1 base removed from V and 4 bases from J, the gap between germline ends came to 14 bases. Written as DNA, the CDR3 is TGCGCCAGCAGCTTGAATTTAGCCGGGGGCACCGGGGAGCTGTTTTTT. It translates to CASSLNLAGGTGELFF.

This chain links TRBV28 with TRBJ1-2, with 7 bases lining up with TRBD1. The CDR3 contains 13 residues. Germline CDR1 reads MDHEN; CDR2 reads SYDVKM. The ends lost 6 bases at V and 4 bases at J; junction bases unmatched: 5. The CDR3 protein is CASRLEGAYGYTF. CDR3 in DNA: TGTGCCAGCAGGTTGGAGGGGGCCTATGGCTACACCTTC.

This clone has only a few counts. The rearrangement uses TRBV27 and TRBJ2-7, with D perhaps matching TRBD2 (6 bases). Germline V gene lookup returns CDR1 MNHEY and CDR2 SMNVEV (reference sequence). Trimming pared 6 bases from V and 3 bases from J, leaving 15 bases between. The CDR3 covers 14 residues. The DNA of the CDR3 is TGTGCCAGCAGACTCGGAGGGCCGTACTACGAGCAGTACTTC. Its protein product is CASRLGGPYYEQYF.

The rearrangement links TRBV6-1 to TRBJ2-5; 8 nucleotides align to TRBD1. CDR1 is MNHNS, CDR2 SASEGT, per germline. This CDR3 contains 14 residues. The trim removed 5 bases at V and 3 bases at J, leaving 5 bases unmatched. The CDR3 protein is CASSKDRAEETQYF. The CDR3 DNA sequence: TGTGCCAGCAGTAAGGACAGGGCGGAAGAGACCCAGTACTTC.

The sample holds a few counts of this clone. The rearrangement links TRBV6-1 to TRBJ1-5; 8 nucleotides align to TRBD1. J was trimmed by 0 bases and V by 4 bases; bases with no gene match: 5. Germline assignment: CDR1 MNHNS and CDR2 SASEGT. The CDR3 extends over 16 amino acids. The CDR3 spells CASSGQGSYSNQPQHF. For the CDR3, the DNA is TGTGCCAGCAGTGGACAGGGGTCTTATAGCAATCAGCCCCAGCATTTT.

The CDR3 DNA sequence: TGTGCCAGCAGCCCGAGGACAGGTTATAATTCACCCCTCCACTTT. It codes for CASSPRTGYNSPLHF. The V and J genes are TRBV7-9 and TRBJ1-6; 7 nucleotides line up with TRBD1. Germline V gene data show CDR1 as SEHNR and CDR2 as FQNEAQ (reference sequence). This CDR3 comprises 15 residues. V lost 5 bases and J lost 4; bases outside the gene matches: 5.

This rearrangement joins TRBV5-1 to TRBJ2-5, with TRBD1 identical over 9 bases. The CDR3 loop spans 14 amino acids. V was clipped by 2 bases and J by 4 bases; unmatched bases: 3. Germline CDR1 and CDR2: SGHRS and YFSETQ. In DNA, the CDR3 is TGCGCCAGCAGCTTCACAGGGGGCGGAGAGACCCAGTACTTC. It encodes CASSFTGGGETQYF.

V and J are TRBV19 and TRBJ1-1, with D unresolved. The germline V gene encodes CDR1 LNHDA and CDR2 SQIVND (reference sequence). The CDR3 consists of 14 residues. The V end lost 3 bases, the J end lost 4 bases, and 12 bases lay between the germline ends. CDR3 region: CASSIFTAGTEAFF. Here the CDR3 DNA reads TGTGCCAGTAGTATTTTTACAGCGGGCACTGAAGCTTTCTTT.

The V call is TRBV6-5, the J call TRBJ1-1; 7 bases match TRBD1. The CDR3 loop spans 14 amino acids. Germline V gene sequence: CDR1 MNHEY, CDR2 SVGAGI. V gave up 5 bases and J gave up 0 bases; unmatched junction bases: 3. CDR3 residues: CASSKGQLNTEAFF. The CDR3 DNA reads TGTGCCAGCAGTAAGGGACAGTTGAACACTGAAGCTTTCTTT.

CDR3 bases: TGTGCCAGCATCGTCGTCCAGGGCAGCACAGATACGCAGTATTTT. Translated: CASIVVQGSTDTQYF. The chain uses TRBV6-6 and TRBJ2-3, with D possibly matching TRBD1 (5 bases). Trimming shortened V by 7 bases and J by 0 bases, and 14 bases separated the two germline ends. This CDR3 has 15 amino acids. Germline V CDR1 and CDR2: MNHNY, SVGAGI (reference sequence).

This clone occurred once. This sample includes further DNA sequences coding for the same CDR3. The chain has TRBV4-1 and TRBJ1-4, with D possibly matching TRBD1 (6 bases). The CDR3 covers 16 residues. V was trimmed by 3 bases and J by 6 bases, leaving 17 bases between them. Germline-derived CDR1 and CDR2 are MGHRA and YSYEKL. The CDR3 here is CASSQVLRGKDEKLFF. Here the CDR3 DNA reads TGCGCCAGCAGCCAGGTACTCAGGGGAAAGGATGAAAAACTGTTTTTT.

The rearrangement links TRBV12-2 to TRBJ2-5; TRBD1 is the table's D call and was not checked against the DNA. TRBV12-2 is a listed pseudogene. The CDR3 has 14 residues. CDR3 protein: CASRLAGQQETQYF. The CDR3 DNA reads TGTGCAAGTCGCTTAGCCGGACAGCAAGAGACCCAGTACTTC.

The chain joins TRBV12-5 to TRBJ2-1, with 11 bases lining up with TRBD2. Trimming cost V 4 bases and J 12 bases; bases outside gene matches: 17. CDR3 length: 17 residues. CDR1 and CDR2 (germline): LGHNT, FRNRAP. DNA for the CDR3: TGTGCTAGTGGTTCCTGTGTTGGGACTAGCGGCTATCTCGGGCAGTTCTTC. Encoded protein: CASGSCVGTSGYLGQFF.

The chain links TRBV7-6 to TRBJ2-1; D is unclear. Per the germline V gene, CDR1 is SGHVS and CDR2 is FNYEAQ. V was cut by 6 bases and J by 8 bases, with 8 bases left in between. The CDR3 contains 11 residues. The CDR3 protein is CASSQRHEQFF. CDR3 nucleotide sequence: TGTGCCAGCAGTCAGAGGCATGAGCAGTTCTTC.

The genes are TRBV10-1 and TRBJ2-5; TRBD1 is a possible D gene (5 bases). CDR3 size: 13 residues. Germline assignment: CDR1 WNHNN and CDR2 SYGVQD (reference sequence). V lost 5 bases to trimming and J lost 5 bases, with 12 bases between them. CDR3 protein: CASSSRVTETQYF. The CDR3 nucleotides read TGCGCCAGCAGTTCCAGGGTAACCGAGACCCAGTACTTC.

This clone was observed a few times. This chain's CDR3 is CASNPGQGMGNEQYF. Written as DNA, the CDR3 is TGTGCCAGCAACCCGGGACAGGGGATGGGGAACGAGCAGTACTTC. The gene calls are TRBV5-4 and TRBJ2-7, with TRBD1 matching over 10 bases. CDR3 length equals 15 residues. V lost 6 bases to trimming and J lost 5 bases; unmatched junction nucleotides: 11. Germline CDR1 and CDR2: SGHNT and YYREEE (reference sequence).

J is TRBJ1-1 and V is TRBV25-1; 7 positions agree with TRBD1. Germline CDR1 is MGHDK and CDR2 is SYGVNS. V was clipped by 6 bases and J by 0 bases; unmatched bases: 7. This CDR3 comprises 15 residues. The CDR3 bases are TGTGCCAGCAGATCGGACAGGCGCATGAACACTGAAGCTTTCTTT. This encodes CASRSDRRMNTEAFF.

V gene TRBV30 combines with J gene TRBJ2-5; TRBD1 agrees at 7 bases. The CDR3 sequence is 15 residues long. J lost 4 bases, V lost 1 base, and 9 bases had no gene match. Germline V CDR1 and CDR2: GTSNPN, SVGIG (reference sequence). The CDR3 loop is CAWSGTGALRETQYF. In DNA form, the CDR3 reads TGTGCCTGGAGTGGGACAGGAGCCTTAAGAGAGACCCAGTACTTC.

This clone showed up just a few times. This chain links TRBV30 with TRBJ1-2; possibly TRBD1 for D (6 bases). The CDR3 totals 13 residues. The germline gives CDR1 GTSNPN, CDR2 SVGIG (reference sequence). V was cut by 2 bases and J by 5 bases, with 12 bases left in between. CDR3 amino acids: CAWSYTGTYGYTF. The DNA of the CDR3 is TGTGCCTGGAGTTACACAGGGACGTATGGCTACACCTTC.

This chain connects TRBV5-1 to TRBJ2-1, with a possible D match to TRBD1 (6 bases). In germline, CDR1 is SGHRS, CDR2 YFSETQ. Trimming removed 4 bases from V and 8 bases from J, with 22 bases in between. The CDR3 has 16 amino acids. CDR3 in amino acids: CASSPSSGGPGHEQFF. As DNA, the CDR3 is TGCGCCAGCAGCCCATCCTCTGGGGGCCCGGGTCATGAGCAGTTCTTC.

This clone was detected only a few times. V and J are TRBV9 and TRBJ2-7, with TRBD2 identical over 8 bases. The length of the CDR3 is 16 residues. The germline gives CDR1 SGDLS, CDR2 YYNGEE. After removal of 2 bases from V and 0 bases from J, the junction contained 7 bases not matched to a gene. The CDR3 DNA follows: TGTGCCAGCAGCGTTTCGGCGGGAGGCTACTCCTACGAGCAGTACTTC. It yields the protein CASSVSAGGYSYEQYF.